These 19 T cell receptor beta chains originate from one sample sequenced in a study of tumor-infiltrating lymphocytes in primary liver carcinoma. TCR beta cDNA was reverse-transcribed from approximately 0.45 ug of total RNA. The reaction used a constant-region primer and ProtoScript II reverse transcriptase. Investigators got TCR beta libraries out of three nested multiplex PCR rounds, done with slightly modified ARM-PCR. Rounds one and two of PCR, each of roughly 10 cycles, were primed with TRBV1-TRBV30 forward primers and a C-beta reverse primer. MiXCR, applied by TCRdb to the multiplex PCR reads, yields one record per CDR3 protein. The repertoire has around 210,000 distinct CDR3 sequences, 65% of them found once; the top ten carry 6% to 8.5%. Unsorted whole blood supplied the blood RNA, and germline DNA was isolated too. The sequencing input was peripheral blood. Receptor source: an older woman with primary liver carcinoma and hepatitis B virus infection.

Turning to this clonotype: Since no conserved phenylalanine or tryptophan closes the CDR3, a read error is the likely cause. The chain links TRBV4-1 to TRBJ1-4; D ambiguous. V dropped 1 base and J dropped 0 bases, with 9 bases sitting between them. This CDR3 contains 16 residues. Per the germline V gene, CDR1 is MGHRA and CDR2 is YSYEKL. CDR3 residues: CASSQGLLSTNEKLFS. The CDR3 DNA is TGCGCCAGCAGCCAAGGGTTGCTTTCAACTAATGAAAAACTGTTTTCT.

This chain uses TRBV29-1 with TRBJ2-5; TRBD2 matches 7 bases. This CDR3 is built from 13 residues. CDR1 and CDR2 (germline): SQVTM, ANQGSEA. V lost 7 bases and J lost 14; bases outside the gene matches: 19. This CDR3 reads CSAGLGQQETRYF. CDR3 nucleotide sequence: TGCAGCGCCGGACTAGGGCAACAAGAGACCCGATACTTC.

As to this clonotype: Being one base from a much bigger clone, this may be a read error. This CDR3 is CASNRQGACEQYF. CDR3 nucleotide sequence: TGTGCCAGCAACCGACAGGGGGCATGCGAGCAGTACTTC. The rearrangement uses TRBV12-3 or TRBV12-4 and TRBJ2-7; 10 bases are shared with TRBD1. The V segment lost 7 bases and the J segment 6 bases; nucleotides outside the gene matches: 6. CDR3 length: 13 residues.

As regards this clonotype: Germline and junction disagree at one end, which may indicate a read error. The rearrangement links TRBV12-3 or TRBV12-4 to TRBJ1-2, with a weak D call TRBD1 (5 bases). The CDR3 totals 15 residues. The CDR3 DNA sequence: TGTGCCAGCAGAGGCCGGGACGGGGTTTTTGATGGCTGCACCTTC. Translation gives CASRGRDGVFDGCTF.

The DNA of the CDR3 is TGTGCCAGCAGCTTAGGCGGGACGGGGGAGACCCAGTACTTC. Its translation: CASSLGGTGETQYF. The chain has TRBV11-2 and TRBJ2-5, with D tentatively TRBD2 (6 bases). Germline assignment: CDR1 SGHAT and CDR2 FQNNGV. This CDR3 comprises 14 residues. V lost 1 base to trimming and J lost 5 bases, with 11 bases between them.

This clonotype was seen once. An end of the junction differs from the germline gene, which may be a read error. The V and J genes are TRBV28 and TRBJ2-5; possible D gene TRBD2, 6 bases. This CDR3 is 14 amino acids long. Germline V CDR1 and CDR2: MDHEN, SYDVKM. The CDR3 DNA follows: TGTGCCGGCAGTCCTCGAGGGACTTTAGAAACCCAGTACTTC. Its translation: CAGSPRGTLETQYF.

This clonotype was seen many times. CDR3 amino acids: CASSPDWGRRYGYTF. As DNA, the CDR3 is TGTGCCAGCAGTCCTGACTGGGGGCGGAGATATGGCTACACCTTC. V gene TRBV12-3 or TRBV12-4 combines with J gene TRBJ1-2, with a weak D call TRBD1 (6 bases). The germline V and J ends were trimmed by 5 bases and 5 bases, with 18 bases remaining between them. This CDR3 has 15 amino acids.

A word on this clonotype: A read error is possible here, since a much larger clone lies one base away. Because it lacks the conserved phenylalanine or tryptophan at the end, this CDR3 is likely a read error. V usage is TRBV6-6 and J usage is TRBJ2-1; D possibly corresponds to TRBD2 (7 bases). Per the germline V gene, CDR1 is MNHNY and CDR2 is SVGAGI (reference sequence). The CDR3 is 15 amino acids. V was cut by 2 bases and J by 5 bases, with 13 bases left in between. Here the CDR3 DNA reads TGTGCCAGCAGTTACGCGAGGGGGGGTAACAATGAGCAGTTCCTC. This sequence encodes CASSYARGGNNEQFL.

This clonotype was observed at least ten times. V gene TRBV6-1 combines with J gene TRBJ2-2; 8 bases line up with TRBD1. The CDR3 totals 14 residues. CDR1 and CDR2 from the germline V gene are MNHNS and SASEGT. The ends lost 5 bases at V and 4 bases at J; junction bases unmatched: 3. The CDR3 sequence is CASSTGGSTGELFF. CDR3 nucleotide sequence: TGTGCCAGCAGTACAGGGGGTAGCACCGGGGAGCTGTTTTTT.

The chain couples TRBV13 to TRBJ1-1, with TRBD1 matching 8 bases. The CDR3 sequence is 14 residues long. Germline lookup yields CDR1 PRHDT and CDR2 FYEKMQ (reference sequence). The CDR3 sequence is CVSSFTGGSTEAFF. The CDR3 coding sequence is TGTGTTAGCAGCTTCACAGGGGGATCCACTGAAGCTTTCTTT.

This chain connects TRBV13 to TRBJ1-4; possible D gene TRBD1, 5 bases. CDR1 PRHDT and CDR2 FYEKMQ come from the germline V gene (reference sequence). The CDR3 runs to 15 residues. The germline V and J ends were trimmed by 2 bases and 7 bases, with 14 bases remaining between them. The CDR3 bases are TGTGCCAGCAGCTTAAAGGCCCGGGGGGGTGAAAAACTGTTTTTT. Translated, it gives CASSLKARGGEKLFF.

With regard to this clonotype: This clone may be a read error of a much larger clone one base away. The V gene is TRBV6-2 or TRBV6-3, the J gene TRBJ2-4; tentative D call: TRBD1 (5 bases). This CDR3 has 15 residues. The germline CDR1 and CDR2 sequences are MNHEY and SVGEGT. CDR3 nucleotide sequence: TGTGCCAGCAGTTCCCCTTTACAGGCCAAAAGCATTCAGTACTTC. Protein: CASSSPLQAKSIQYF.

The sample holds a few counts of this clonotype. The J gene is TRBJ1-5, the V gene TRBV28; 10 bases align to TRBD1. Germline CDR1 and CDR2: MDHEN and SYDVKM. V lost 4 bases and J lost 7; bases outside the gene matches: 7. CDR3 length: 15 residues. The DNA for the CDR3 is TGTGCCAGCAGTTCACCGGGACAGGGGCAACAGCCCCAGCATTTT. It is translated as CASSSPGQGQQPQHF. The variable domain in full, with the rest retrieved from reference TRBV28 and TRBJ1-5, is DVKVTQSSRYLVKRTGEKVFLECVQDMDHENMFWYRQDPGLGLRLIYFSYDVKMKEKGDIPEGYSVSREKKERFSLILESASTNQTSMYLCASSSPGQGQQPQHFGDGTRLSIL.

This clonotype has a handful of counts. The rearrangement joins TRBV6-1 to TRBJ2-2, with D possibly matching TRBD2 (5 bases). Trimming stripped 4 bases from V and 4 bases from J, with 10 bases between. CDR3 size: 14 residues. From germline, CDR1 is MNHNS and CDR2 SASEGT. CDR3 protein: CASSGLAITGELFF. For the CDR3, the DNA is TGTGCCAGCAGTGGGTTAGCGATCACCGGGGAGCTGTTTTTT.

Comment on this clonotype: A read error may account for a junction end that differs from germline. CDR3 nucleotide sequence: TGTGCCAGCAGCTTAGTAGGCCGCTGGAGCCCCAAAAACATTCAGAACTTC. This sequence encodes CASSLVGRWSPKNIQNF. The V and J genes are TRBV11-3 and TRBJ2-4; D is uncertain. Germline V CDR1 and CDR2: SGHNT, YENEEA. The CDR3 loop spans 17 amino acids.

The chain links TRBV24-1 to TRBJ2-3; D may be TRBD1 or TRBD2 (7 bases each). Trimming stripped 4 bases from V and 3 bases from J, with 16 bases between. The length of the CDR3 is 16 residues. Germline V gives CDR1 KGHDR, CDR2 SFDVKD. The CDR3 DNA reads as TGTGCCACCAGTGACCCGACAGGGAGGGAGACAGATACGCAGTATTTT. Encoded protein: CATSDPTGRETDTQYF.

As for this clonotype: Being one base from a much bigger clone, this may be a read error. V gene TRBV5-5 combines with J gene TRBJ2-4; maybe TRBD2 (5 bases). CDR1 SGHKS and CDR2 YYEKEE come from the germline V gene (reference sequence). The CDR3 runs to 16 residues. V was pared by 1 base and J by 7 bases, with 18 bases between. The CDR3 DNA reads TGTGCCAGCAGCTTGCGGGGTGATGGACCGGGGAACATTCAGTACTTC. Its translation: CASSLRGDGPGNIQYF. The entire variable domain, with the rest obtained from reference TRBV5-5 and TRBJ2-4, is as follows: DAGVTQSPTHLIKTRGQQVTLRCSPISGHKSVSWYQQVLGQGPQFIFQYYEKEERGRGNFPDRFSARQFPNYSSELNVNALLLGDSALYLCASSLRGDGPGNIQYFGAGTRLSVL.

This clonotype occurred many times. The chain uses TRBV11-2 and TRBJ1-2; 7 positions match TRBD1. Losses at the gene ends were 0 bases for V and 4 bases for J; bases not matched to a gene: 5. The CDR3 runs to 15 residues. CDR1 is SGHAT and CDR2 is FQNNGV in the germline V gene. CDR3 region: CASSLEPAGGYGYTF. Here the CDR3 DNA reads TGTGCCAGCAGCTTAGAGCCGGCAGGGGGCTATGGCTACACCTTC.

The chain carries TRBV11-2 and TRBJ1-1; 8 nucleotides align to TRBD1. Trimming removed 1 base from V and 5 bases from J; junction bases left unmatched: 9. Germline-derived CDR1 and CDR2 are SGHAT and FQNNGV. The CDR3 sequence is 16 residues long. The CDR3 DNA reads TGTGCCAGCAGCTTAGCCTACAGGGGGACGGGAACTGAAGCTTTCTTT. Its translation is CASSLAYRGTGTEAFF.